The table lists the clone carrying this T cell receptor (beta chain) with a count of one. The antigen is unknown. The repertoire was sequenced with immunoSEQ multiplex PCR; TCRdb's copy has only in-frame clones and lacks some. The sample yields about 53,000 clones, roughly nine tenths seen once. The sample belongs to a study of chemoradiotherapy in HPV16-positive cancers. Across the whole study: Candidate HPV-specific clones and shared TCR motifs came from a couple of HPV16-positive patients.

Germline CDR1 is MNHEY and CDR2 is SMNVEV (reference sequence). The V end lost 10 bases, the J end lost 3 bases, and 22 bases lay between the germline ends. The CDR3 loop spans 15 amino acids. Over chemoradiotherapy, repertoires were sampled more than once. Findings of the study overall: Functional assays defining HPV-specific T cells used only a couple of HPV16-positive patients.

The genes are TRBV27 and TRBJ2-7; D may correspond to TRBD1 or TRBD2 (5 bases each). The sequence was obtained from a human donor with HPV-associated anogenital cancer. The sequenced sample was blood, obtained from a patient who underwent chemoradiotherapy. The CDR3 nucleotides read TGTGCCACCAGAAGTCTTGGGACGCAATTCTACGAGCAGTACTTC. This translates into CATRSLGTQFYEQYF.